These T cell receptor beta chains were read from a single sample in a study of blood T cell repertoires in COVID-19. This table comes from immunoSEQ multiplex PCR, and its TCRdb copy is limited to in-frame clones, with some not included. This table has about 300,000 clones, over 80% appearing once. Sequencing input: peripheral blood. The receptors here all came from a woman aged 40 to 49 who had recovered from COVID-19. Each CDR3 is given with its conserved first and last residue. The D gene is left open where the match is weak. Clone size appears in some rows only: once, few, many, or a class for an expanded clone.

v_gene,abundance,j_gene,d_gene,CDR3aa,CDR3nt
TRBV9,NA,TRBJ2-5,NA,CASSVGVSRIPAGTQYF,TGTGCCAGCAGCGTAGGGGTAAGCCGGATCCCCGCGGGGACCCAGTACTTC
TRBV7-9,NA,TRBJ1-2,NA,CASYRANYGYTF,TGTGCCAGCTACAGGGCTAACTATGGCTACACCTTC
TRBV7-2,NA,TRBJ2-3,TRBD1,CASSLGQALTDTQYF,TGTGCCAGCAGCTTGGGACAGGCGCTCACAGATACGCAGTATTTT
TRBV7-9,NA,TRBJ2-7,NA,CASSLQGKAYEQYF,TGTGCCAGCAGCTTACAGGGGAAAGCCTACGAGCAGTACTTC
TRBV30,NA,TRBJ1-1,TRBD1,CAWSADRGRGTEAFF,TGTGCCTGGAGTGCGGACAGGGGGCGAGGCACTGAAGCTTTCTTT
TRBV5-4,once,TRBJ2-1,TRBD2,CASSLLAGAGSSSLYNEQFF,TGTGCCAGCAGCTTATTAGCGGGGGCCGGTAGTAGTTCCCTTTACAATGAGCAGTTCTTC
TRBV4-1,NA,TRBJ1-1,TRBD1,CASSQAGTGTVTEAFF,TGCGCCAGCAGCCAAGCTGGGACAGGGACGGTGACTGAAGCTTTCTTT
TRBV2,few,TRBJ2-1,NA,CASSERGTSSYNEQFF,TGTGCCAGCAGTGAAAGGGGGACAAGCTCCTACAATGAGCAGTTCTTC
TRBV5-1,NA,TRBJ1-2,TRBD1,CASRSATGGYGYTF,TGCGCCAGCAGGTCTGCGACAGGGGGCTATGGCTACACCTTC
TRBV20-1,NA,TRBJ1-4,NA,CSASLGRDEKLFF,TGCAGTGCTAGTTTGGGGCGCGACGAAAAACTGTTTTTT
TRBV21-1,NA,TRBJ1-1,NA,CAIQVKLNNTEAFF,TGTGCCATACAGGTGAAGTTGAATAACACTGAAGCTTTCTTT
TRBV9,NA,TRBJ2-7,TRBD1,CASSEGAEGYEQYF,TGTGCCAGCAGCGAGGGGGCGGAAGGCTACGAGCAGTACTTC
TRBV30,NA,TRBJ1-4,TRBD1,CAWRLGTGGEKLFF,TGTGCCTGGAGGTTAGGGACAGGGGGGGAAAAACTGTTTTTT
TRBV7-6,NA,TRBJ2-7,TRBD2,CASSPGLASEQYF,TGTGCCAGCAGCCCGGGACTAGCCTCCGAGCAGTACTTC
TRBV18,NA,TRBJ2-5,TRBD2,CASSPPLTSGGVQETQYF,TGTGCCAGCTCACCACCCTTGACTAGCGGGGGGGTCCAAGAGACCCAGTACTTC
TRBV10-2,NA,TRBJ2-1,TRBD2,CASSESGGSYNEQFF,TGCGCCAGCAGTGAGAGCGGGGGGTCCTACAATGAGCAGTTCTTC
TRBV29-1,NA,TRBJ1-6,NA,CSVRLGGRGNSPLHF,TGCAGCGTTCGTCTCGGGGGGCGAGGGAATTCACCCCTCCACTTT
TRBV10-2,NA,TRBJ1-1,NA,CASSTGTKNTEAFF,TGCGCCAGCAGCACAGGGACGAAGAACACTGAAGCTTTCTTT
TRBV6-2/TRBV6-3,NA,TRBJ1-1,TRBD1,CASSPAGGRTEAFF,TGTGCCAGCAGCCCGGCAGGGGGCAGAACTGAAGCTTTCTTT
TRBV2,NA,TRBJ2-5,NA,CASKASLVSQETQYF,TGTGCCAGCAAGGCTTCACTAGTCTCCCAAGAGACCCAGTACTTC
TRBV11-3,NA,TRBJ1-3,NA,CASSLQKSGNTIYF,TGTGCCAGCAGCTTGCAGAAATCGGGAAACACCATATATTTT
TRBV9,once,TRBJ2-5,TRBD2,CASSISGGGETQYF,TGTGCCAGCAGCATTAGCGGGGGGGGCGAGACCCAGTACTTC
TRBV5-1,many,TRBJ2-2,NA,CASSLGQLNTGELFF,TGCGCCAGCAGCTTGGGACAGCTGAACACCGGGGAGCTGTTTTTT
TRBV5-1,NA,TRBJ2-3,TRBD2,CASSTWTSGDSTDTQYF,TGCGCCAGCAGCACCTGGACTAGCGGGGACAGCACAGATACGCAGTATTTT
TRBV18,once,TRBJ2-1,NA,CASSPPSRGANEQFF,TGTGCCAGCTCACCACCATCCAGGGGCGCCAATGAGCAGTTCTTC
TRBV7-9,NA,TRBJ1-2,NA,CASSLAGREGRVGYTF,TGTGCCAGCAGCTTAGCAGGTCGCGAGGGGAGGGTAGGCTACACCTTC
TRBV7-9,NA,TRBJ2-5,NA,CAGGMQETQYF,TGTGCCGGCGGGATGCAAGAGACCCAGTACTTC
TRBV3-1/TRBV3-2,NA,TRBJ2-2,NA,CASSQSGMSGELFF,TGTGCCAGCAGCCAATCAGGGATGAGCGGGGAGCTGTTTTTT
TRBV5-1,NA,TRBJ2-5,TRBD2,CASSLAASGSETQYF,TGCGCCAGCAGCTTGGCTGCTAGCGGGTCGGAGACCCAGTACTTC
TRBV11-3,NA,TRBJ2-2,TRBD1,CASSQQGNLPGELFF,TGTGCCAGCAGCCAACAGGGGAATCTCCCCGGGGAGCTGTTTTTT
TRBV6-2/TRBV6-3,NA,TRBJ1-1,TRBD1,CASSYWGQNEAFF,TGTGCCAGCAGTTACTGGGGACAGAATGAAGCTTTCTTT
TRBV19,NA,TRBJ2-7,NA,CASRLGRQSYEQYF,TGTGCCAGTAGGCTTGGGAGGCAGTCCTACGAGCAGTACTTC
TRBV7-2,NA,TRBJ2-7,NA,CASSLGLVYEQYF,TGTGCCAGCAGCCTCGGACTCGTCTACGAGCAGTACTTC
TRBV12-5,NA,TRBJ1-1,NA,CASGLGIWAFF,TGTGCTAGTGGACTAGGGATATGGGCTTTCTTT
TRBV18,NA,TRBJ1-4,NA,CASSSSQLLGRGKEKLFF,TGTGCCAGCTCATCGAGTCAACTTCTGGGGAGGGGTAAAGAAAAACTGTTTTTT
TRBV29-1,NA,TRBJ2-3,TRBD1,CSAPQGNTDTQYF,TGCAGCGCACCACAGGGGAACACAGATACGCAGTATTTT
TRBV4-1,NA,TRBJ2-1,NA,CASSQDQRDEQFF,TGCGCCAGCAGCCAAGACCAGCGGGATGAGCAGTTCTTC
TRBV7-9,NA,TRBJ2-1,TRBD2,CASSLAVRAGGLHNEQFF,TGTGCCAGCAGCTTAGCGGTTCGTGCGGGGGGGCTCCACAATGAGCAGTTCTTC
TRBV5-5,NA,TRBJ2-5,NA,CASRSRGGWETQYF,TGTGCCAGCAGATCCAGGGGCGGGTGGGAGACCCAGTACTTC
TRBV29-1,NA,TRBJ2-1,NA,CSGGVVGNYNEQFF,TGCAGCGGGGGTGTCGTCGGGAACTACAATGAGCAGTTCTTC
TRBV6-5,NA,TRBJ1-2,TRBD1,CASSARQGWGYTF,TGTGCCAGCAGCGCCCGACAGGGTTGGGGCTACACCTTC
TRBV19,NA,TRBJ1-2,TRBD1,CASSIDPLDRGDYGYTF,TGTGCCAGTAGTATAGATCCACTCGACAGGGGGGACTATGGCTACACCTTC
TRBV18,NA,TRBJ2-7,TRBD1,CASSPWTGDEQYF,TGTGCCAGCTCACCCTGGACAGGGGACGAGCAGTACTTC
TRBV2,NA,TRBJ2-7,NA,CASSGTGTYEQYF,TGTGCCAGCAGTGGAACAGGGACCTACGAGCAGTACTTC
TRBV19,NA,TRBJ1-5,TRBD1,CASTWTGTKNSNQPQHF,TGTGCCAGTACCTGGACAGGGACAAAGAATAGCAATCAGCCCCAGCATTTT
TRBV18,NA,TRBJ2-1,NA,CATSRDSTYNEQFF,TGTGCCACCTCGAGGGATTCAACCTACAATGAGCAGTTCTTC
TRBV4-3,NA,TRBJ1-2,NA,CASSQALGPLYGYTF,TGCGCCAGCAGCCAAGCCCTAGGTCCCCTCTATGGCTACACCTTC
TRBV6-6,once,TRBJ2-1,NA,CASGFRAGVDEQFF,TGTGCCAGCGGATTCAGGGCAGGGGTTGATGAGCAGTTCTTC
TRBV10-3,once,TRBJ2-7,TRBD2,CAISESRGGDEQYF,TGTGCCATCAGTGAGTCGCGTGGGGGGGACGAGCAGTACTTC
TRBV6-2/TRBV6-3,NA,TRBJ2-5,TRBD2,CASSYHSGRGVTQYF,TGTGCCAGCAGTTACCATAGCGGGCGGGGGGTGACCCAGTACTTC
TRBV28,NA,TRBJ1-1,TRBD1,CASRQGQWGNTEAFF,TGTGCCAGCCGACAGGGCCAGTGGGGGAACACTGAAGCTTTCTTT